This T cell receptor (beta chain) was observed in a study of T cell changes during pregnancy in multiple sclerosis. The V segment lost 7 bases and the J segment 6 bases; nucleotides outside the gene matches: 5. The germline V gene encodes CDR1 MNHNS and CDR2 SASEGT. The CDR3 runs 14 residues. The assay was immunoSEQ multiplex PCR, and TCRdb's table has in-frame clones only and misses some. Here the sample spans around 50,000 clones, nearly 95% being singletons. Sequenced here: CD4+ T cells from peripheral blood mononuclear cells, sampled in the third trimester of pregnancy. The chain carries TRBV6-1 and TRBJ2-1; 11 positions match TRBD1. The receptor was derived from a female donor with multiple sclerosis, enrolled in a pregnancy study. The CDR3 bases are TGTGCCAGCACCGGGACAGGGGGGCGCAATGAGCAGTTCTTC. Its protein product is CASTGTGGRNEQFF.